These 15 T cell receptor beta chains came from one sample sequenced in a study of beta chain features in type 1 diabetes. Sequencing targeted expressed TCRB transcripts, as all isolated RNA had been reverse transcribed. Generated by immunoSEQ multiplex PCR, the TCRdb table keeps only in-frame clones and is missing some. The data show roughly 500,000 clones, with approximately 10% seen just once and approximately 0.045% held by the top ten. Sequencing input: naive CD4+ T cells from blood. The receptors here all came from a woman aged 18 to 35 in good health.

The CDR3 loop reads CASSRKNTEAFF. CDR3 nucleotides: TGTGCCAGCAGCAGGAAGAACACTGAAGCTTTCTTT. This sequence joins TRBV25-1 and TRBJ1-1, with D hard to call. This CDR3 has 12 amino acids. The ends were cut back, 6 bases at V and 1 base at J, with 6 bases in the middle. Germline-derived CDR1 and CDR2 are MGHDK and SYGVNS. The entire variable domain, with the rest obtained from reference TRBV25-1 and TRBJ1-1, is as follows: EADIYQTPRYLVIGTGKKITLECSQTMGHDKMYWYQQDPGMELHLIHYSYGVNSTEKGDLSSESTVSRIRTEHFPLTLESARPSHTSQYLCASSRKNTEAFFGQGTRLTVV.

The chain recombines TRBV18 with TRBJ1-1; no definite D call. Germline V gene lookup returns CDR1 KGHSH and CDR2 LQKENI. The CDR3 totals 14 residues. Trimming took off 2 bases at V and 8 bases at J, with 15 bases between the two ends. The CDR3 loop reads CASSPGKGSLEAFF. CDR3 in DNA: TGTGCCAGCTCACCAGGGAAGGGAAGCTTGGAAGCTTTCTTT.

The chain couples TRBV27 to TRBJ1-1; no clear D gene. Germline values: CDR1 MNHEY, CDR2 SMNVEV (reference sequence). The CDR3 has 13 residues. Trimming cost V 5 bases and J 1 base, with 8 bases left between them. DNA for the CDR3: TGTGCCAGCAGTACAACAGCGAACACTGAAGCTTTCTTT. Amino acid sequence: CASSTTANTEAFF.

The V gene is TRBV11-2, the J gene TRBJ1-4; 7 positions match TRBD1. The CDR3 consists of 16 residues. Germline-derived CDR1 and CDR2 are SGHAT and FQNNGV. J gave up 7 bases and V 0 bases, and 8 bases lay outside the gene matches. The CDR3 bases are TGTGCCAGCAGCTTAGATCTACAGGGGTTCGGTGAAAAACTGTTTTTT. It is translated as CASSLDLQGFGEKLFF.

This rearrangement joins TRBV29-1 to TRBJ2-5; D is undetermined. Looked up from germline, CDR1 is SQVTM and CDR2 is ANQGSEA. This CDR3 is 14 amino acids long. Trimming took 3 bases from V and 2 from J, leaving 13 bases between them. CDR3 amino acids: CSVDPPSVQETQYF. The CDR3 nucleotides are TGCAGCGTTGACCCCCCATCGGTGCAAGAGACCCAGTACTTC.

V usage is TRBV30 and J usage is TRBJ2-2; the match to TRBD2 covers 8 bases. The CDR3 has 18 amino acids. Germline V gene sequence: CDR1 GTSNPN, CDR2 SVGIG (reference sequence). V gave up 1 base and J gave up 3 bases; unmatched junction bases: 13. The CDR3 protein is CAWSDFVFGRDDTGELFF. For the CDR3, the DNA is TGTGCCTGGAGTGATTTTGTTTTCGGGAGGGATGACACCGGGGAGCTGTTTTTT.

This clone was seen more than once but under ten times. The gene calls are TRBV7-2 and TRBJ2-7; 7 bases are shared with TRBD1. Per the germline V gene, CDR1 is SGHTA and CDR2 is FQGNSA. J was trimmed by 1 base and V by 5 bases; bases with no gene match: 14. The CDR3 covers 17 residues. CDR3 amino acids: CASSRGYSTGWSYEQYF. In nucleotides, the CDR3 is TGTGCCAGCAGCCGTGGCTATTCGACAGGGTGGTCCTACGAGCAGTACTTC.

The J gene is TRBJ1-5, the V gene TRBV11-2; tentatively, D is TRBD1 (5 bases). Germline loops: CDR1 SGHAT, CDR2 FQNNGV. The CDR3 sequence is 11 residues long. Trimming removed 8 bases at V and 9 bases at J, with 11 bases between. This chain's CDR3 is CASAQGGPQHF. DNA for the CDR3: TGTGCCAGCGCCCAGGGCGGGCCCCAGCATTTT.

A remark on this clone: Distinct nucleotide sequences in the sample also encode this CDR3. The chain employs TRBV10-3 and TRBJ2-3; D is perhaps TRBD1 or TRBD2 (5 bases each). Germline V gene data show CDR1 as ENHRY and CDR2 as SYGVKD. CDR3 length: 13 amino acids. Trimming left V 8 bases short and J 0 bases short, with 9 bases between. The CDR3 nucleotides read TGTGCCATCGGGGGAACTAGCACAGATACGCAGTATTTT. It yields the protein CAIGGTSTDTQYF.

The chain couples TRBV7-2 to TRBJ1-2, with no clear D. V lost 1 base and J 4 bases, leaving 7 bases between the germline ends. This CDR3 is 13 amino acids long. From germline, CDR1 is SGHTA and CDR2 FQGNSA. In DNA form, the CDR3 reads TGTGCCAGCAGCTTAGGGGTGTTCTATGGCTACACCTTC. Its translation: CASSLGVFYGYTF.

The rearrangement links TRBV5-4 to TRBJ2-5; the match to TRBD1 covers 8 bases. The germline gives CDR1 SGHNT, CDR2 YYREEE (reference sequence). Trimming took 4 bases from V and 9 from J; bases not matched to a gene: 8. CDR3 size: 13 residues. For the CDR3, the DNA is TGTGCCAGCAGCCCGGACAGGGACGAGGCCCAGTACTTC. It encodes CASSPDRDEAQYF.

The rearrangement links TRBV4-1 to TRBJ2-1; TRBD2 aligns across 10 bases. The CDR3 is 15 residues long. Per the germline V gene, CDR1 is MGHRA and CDR2 is YSYEKL. J was trimmed by 4 bases and V by 5 bases; bases with no gene match: 5. CDR3 sequence reads: CASSRGLADYNEQFF. In DNA form, the CDR3 reads TGCGCCAGCAGCAGAGGACTAGCGGATTACAATGAGCAGTTCTTC.

This clone was recorded a few times. V and J are TRBV23-1 and TRBJ2-1; D perhaps matches TRBD1 (6 bases). TRBV23-1 belongs to the ORF category, with a function that is uncertain. The CDR3 totals 13 residues. Deletions cut 0 bases from V and 13 bases from J, with 13 bases between. The CDR3 DNA reads as TGCGCCAGCAGTCAATCCCGGCAGGGGTCCCAGTTCTTC. Its protein product is CASSQSRQGSQFF.

This clone was counted only a few times. One end of the junction fails to match germline, which may point to a read error. This chain links TRBV7-2 with TRBJ2-7; 8 bases line up with TRBD2. CDR1 is SGHTA, CDR2 FQGNSA, per germline. This CDR3 region has 14 residues. The chain's CDR3 is CASTLIAGSYEQYF. Here the CDR3 DNA reads TGTGCCAGCACCTTAATAGCGGGATCGTACGAGCAGTACTTC.

The V gene is TRBV19, the J gene TRBJ2-7; D is possibly TRBD1 or TRBD2 (7 bases each). V gave up 10 bases and J gave up 2 bases, with 24 bases separating them. The CDR3 covers 16 residues. The germline CDR1 and CDR2 sequences are LNHDA and SQIVND (reference sequence). In DNA, the CDR3 is TGTGCCAAAAAGCGGGACAGAACTTTTAGTACCTACGAGCAGTACTTC. Translating it yields CAKKRDRTFSTYEQYF.